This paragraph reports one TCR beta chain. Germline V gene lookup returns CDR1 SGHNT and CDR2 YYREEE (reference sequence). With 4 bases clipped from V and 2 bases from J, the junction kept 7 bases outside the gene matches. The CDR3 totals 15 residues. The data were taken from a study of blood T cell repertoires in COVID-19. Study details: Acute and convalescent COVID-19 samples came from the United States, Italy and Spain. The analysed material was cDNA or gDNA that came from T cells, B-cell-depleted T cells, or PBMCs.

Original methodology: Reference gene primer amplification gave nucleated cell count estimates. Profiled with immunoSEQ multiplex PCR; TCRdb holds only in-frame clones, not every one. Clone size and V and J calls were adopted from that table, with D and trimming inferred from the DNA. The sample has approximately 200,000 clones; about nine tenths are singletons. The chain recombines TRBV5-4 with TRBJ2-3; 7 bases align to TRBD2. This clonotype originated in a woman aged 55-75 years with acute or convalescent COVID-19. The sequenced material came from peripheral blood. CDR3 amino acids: CASSLDGGFTDTQYF. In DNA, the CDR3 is TGTGCCAGCAGCCTTGACGGGGGGTTCACAGATACGCAGTATTTT.